This T cell receptor beta chain derives from a study of a mutant IDH1 vaccine in newly diagnosed glioma. The CDR3 length is 14 residues. Germline-derived CDR1 and CDR2 are MNHEY and SVGAGI. The V end was cut by 6 bases, the J end by 4 bases, with 13 bases between. In the case of this clone: Antigen unknown.

Sequenced by immunoSEQ multiplex PCR; TCRdb stores in-frame clones only, minus some. The table lists around 31,000 clones, roughly 80% of them singletons. This sample's time point: week 35, safety follow-up. The vaccine gave 300 ug of a 20-mer mutant IDH1 peptide subcutaneously per dose. Vaccinations, eight in total, occurred in weeks 1, 3, 5, 7, 11, 15, 19, 23. The sequence came from a man aged 25 to 45 with glioma. The specimen was PBMCs, collected from a glioma patient whose treatment included an IDH1 peptide vaccine. The rearrangement joins TRBV6-5 to TRBJ2-1; TRBD1 or TRBD2 may be the D gene (5 bases each). The CDR3 sequence is CASSLGPPYNEQFF. The CDR3 nucleotides are TGTGCCAGCAGCCTGGGACCCCCATACAATGAGCAGTTCTTC.